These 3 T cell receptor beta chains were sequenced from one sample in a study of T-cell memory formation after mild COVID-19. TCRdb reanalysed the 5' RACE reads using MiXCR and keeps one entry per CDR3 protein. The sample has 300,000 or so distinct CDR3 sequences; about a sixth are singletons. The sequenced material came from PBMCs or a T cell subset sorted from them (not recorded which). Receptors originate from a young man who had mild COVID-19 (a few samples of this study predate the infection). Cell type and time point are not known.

This CDR3 reads CASSPNVQGGGTEAFF. The DNA for the CDR3 is TGCGCCAGCAGCCCTAACGTACAGGGAGGGGGCACTGAAGCTTTCTTT. This rearrangement joins TRBV5-1 to TRBJ1-1; D possibly corresponds to TRBD1 (6 bases). The germline V gene encodes CDR1 SGHRS and CDR2 YFSETQ. The V and J ends lost 4 bases and 4 bases respectively, with 20 bases between them. There are 16 residues in the CDR3.

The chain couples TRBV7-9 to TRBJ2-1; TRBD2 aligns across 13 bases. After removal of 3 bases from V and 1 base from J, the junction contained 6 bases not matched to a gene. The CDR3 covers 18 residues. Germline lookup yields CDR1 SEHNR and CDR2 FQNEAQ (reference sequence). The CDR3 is CASSFPGLAGASYNEQFF. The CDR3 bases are TGTGCCAGCAGCTTCCCCGGACTAGCGGGGGCATCCTACAATGAGCAGTTCTTC.

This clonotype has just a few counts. The CDR3 bases are TGTGCCAGCAGTGATTCTGGTCGGACAGATACGCAGTATTTT. Protein: CASSDSGRTDTQYF. The chain links TRBV2 to TRBJ2-3; no reliable D call. CDR3 length: 14 residues. Germline V gives CDR1 SNHLY, CDR2 FYNNEI. Between the trimmed V and J ends, which lost 3 bases and 3 bases, there was a span of 10 bases.